The T cell receptor (beta chain) under discussion was sequenced for a study of blood T cells in healthy people across ages (dated by TCRdb to between 2014 and 2017). Broadly, across the study: In model experiments, template switching captured about one uniquely barcoded TCR beta cDNA molecule for every two T cells. The study measured age-related changes in TCR beta repertoire diversity using deep sequencing normalized with unique cDNA molecular identifiers. The donors were split into four age groups: young (average around 16 years), middle-aged (more than 35), aged (over 55) and long-lived (approximately 80). To avoid experimental bias, donors of different ages were randomly spread across the sequencing lanes. For two donors (one aged 18 to 29 and one aged 80 or older), the study analyzed two additional independent replicas of 1 million unique cDNA reads from the same blood draw.

CDR1 is given as KGHSH and CDR2 as LQKENI, both from the germline V gene. Reading from cysteine to phenylalanine, the CDR3 counts 13 amino acids. Here the CDR3 DNA is all that survives: 39 bases in frame from base 1. The protocol used for the library was 5' RACE. The sequencer listed for this sample is Illumina HiSeq 2500. The second PCR ran for roughly 6 to 11 cycles and used a J-beta primer mix along with a sample-barcoded 5' primer. Each TCR beta cDNA molecule received a unique molecular identifier from a template-switch 5' adaptor carrying 12 random nucleotides. At least 2.5 million CDR3-containing paired-end reads were obtained from each sample. The Mint cDNA synthesis kit, primed by a TRBC-specific oligonucleotide, was used to synthesize first-strand cDNA from all RNA. Following uracil-DNA glycosylase treatment, a first 18-cycle PCR with universal primers M1SS and BC2_uni_R was performed on all cDNA. Per the source publication's procedure: For normalization, 1 million high-quality reads were randomly selected from each sample, with every read carrying a distinct molecular identifier. Reads with shared molecular identifiers were discarded instead of being binned into consensus sequences. MiTCR, run with a Q25 quality threshold and the strictest error-elimination algorithm, handled CDR3 identification, clonotype clustering and error correction. A nonparametric unseen species model with Euler transformation was used to estimate a lower bound on total TCR beta diversity. TCRdb reprocessing: public reads trimmed at Q25 with fastp, clones called with MiXCR, in-frame beta chains kept. Under each unique CDR3 protein, matching rows form one entry showing the most common genes and DNA. The V and J calls were determined by TCRdb, not by the authors. The table for this sample lists over a million distinct CDR3 sequences; 35% to 45% of them were counted only once. In total, the top ten clones hold approximately 4.1% of the sample.

The 39 donors, aged about 6 to 95 years, were systemically healthy Caucasian individuals from Russia. Each donor gave around 9.9 milliliters of peripheral blood, collected into EDTA-treated Vacutainer tubes. Ficoll-Paque density-gradient centrifugation was used to isolate PBMCs, with at least 6.5 million obtained per sample. Trizol reagent was used to extract total RNA from PBMCs, with at least 5.5 micrograms per sample. The percentages of naive CD45RAhigh/CD27high T cells were determined by flow cytometry on a PBMC aliquot from every donor. Comment on this clonotype: The antigen it binds to is not known. This could be a read error, since a much larger clone is one nucleotide away.

What the research found in general, with its limitations: Conclusive comparison of naive and antigen-experienced compartments was prevented by the profiling of bulk unsorted PBMCs. The percentage of naive T cells measured by flow cytometry correlated strongly with observed TCR beta diversity. Estimates of total diversity from one million sequenced T cells were regarded as lower bounds and underestimates. The CMV infection status of donors was not known, potentially confounding age-related changes in expanded clonotypes. Observed TCR beta diversity per million T cells fell roughly linearly with age, and a significant reduction was already apparent by age roughly 40. Compared with the aged group, the long-lived group had more naive CD4+ T cells, fewer expanded clones and increased TCR diversity, suggesting age selection.

The sequence was obtained from a woman between 18 and 30 years old in good health. The sequenced material came from blood. The chain employs TRBV18 and TRBJ2-1, with the D gene uncertain. For the CDR3, the sequence is CVSSPPSSNEQFF. Read as DNA, the sequence is TGTGTCAGCTCACCACCGAGTAGCAATGAGCAGTTCTTC.